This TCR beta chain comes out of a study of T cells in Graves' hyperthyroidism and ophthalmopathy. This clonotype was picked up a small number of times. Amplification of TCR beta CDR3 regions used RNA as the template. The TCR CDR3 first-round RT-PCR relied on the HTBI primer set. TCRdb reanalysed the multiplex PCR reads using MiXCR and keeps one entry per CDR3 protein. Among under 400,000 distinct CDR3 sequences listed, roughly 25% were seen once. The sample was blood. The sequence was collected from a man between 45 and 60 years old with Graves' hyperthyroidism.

The DNA for the CDR3 is TGTGCCACCCAAATCGTCGGATCTGATGAAAAACTGTTTTTT. As protein: CATQIVGSDEKLFF. The gene calls are TRBV19 and TRBJ1-4; D call uncertain. Trimming took 10 bases from V and 6 from J, leaving 18 bases between them. The CDR3 has 14 amino acids. The germline gives CDR1 LNHDA, CDR2 SQIVND (reference sequence).